This TCR beta chain was observed in a study of OX40 agonist ivuxolimab in advanced cancers. For the study at large: An anti-OX40 (CD134) antibody with agonistic activity, ivuxolimab, was administered to patients. Earlier treatment with anti-PD-1, anti-PD-L1 or anti-CTLA-4 was permitted, and around 43% had received some.

V was pared by 9 bases and J by 0 bases, with 15 bases between. CDR1 is SGHAT, CDR2 FQNNGV, per germline. CDR3 length equals 16 residues. Assay: immunoSEQ multiplex PCR; the TCRdb copy retains only in-frame clones and omits some. Of approximately 70,000 clones in the sample, 75% to 85% were seen once. The J gene is TRBJ1-6, the V gene TRBV11-2; possibly TRBD1 for D (6 bases). Sequences were derived from CD4+ or CD8+ T cells sorted from blood, sampled in a trial of the OX40 agonist ivuxolimab. The sequence was obtained from an adult with an advanced solid tumor such as melanoma, head and neck, liver or kidney cancer. DNA for the CDR3: TGTGCCAGTCGACTTGGACAGAGCTCCTATAATTCACCCCTCCACTTT. Translated, it gives CASRLGQSSYNSPLHF.